This T cell receptor beta chain was recovered during a study of regulatory T cells in long-lasting Graves disease. Time point of the sample: newly diagnosed GD, antithyroid drugs for less than 3 months. The authors made the TCR library using RNA they extracted from PBMCs. About this clonotype: This could be a read error, since a much larger clone is one nucleotide away.

According to the study, TCR beta libraries were built with iRepertoire HTBI primers and CDR3-region Arm-PCR. TCRdb called the multiplex PCR reads again in MiXCR, with one record for every CDR3 protein. The sample holds over 450,000 distinct CDR3 sequences; around 12% are singletons and the top ten take roughly 8.9%. The sample was also linked to a second study, of T cells in Graves' hyperthyroidism and ophthalmopathy. That work adds: Patients with uncontrolled infections, other autoimmune diseases, pregnancy or lactation were excluded. Researchers ran a first-round RT-PCR on the TCR CDR3 using the HTBI primer set.

Sequenced material: peripheral blood mononuclear cells (PBMCs), taken at new diagnosis, from a patient treated with antithyroid drugs. The TCR comes from a woman aged 25 to 39 with Graves disease.

The CDR3 reads CASSLFPGGPTEAFF. The DNA for the CDR3 is TGTGCCAGCAGCCTATTCCCGGGAGGGCCCACTGAAGCTTTCTTT. The chain carries TRBV3-1 and TRBJ1-1; D not certain. Germline CDR1 LGHDT, CDR2 YNNKEL (reference sequence). Trimming shortened V by 4 bases and J by 4 bases, and 16 bases separated the two germline ends. This CDR3 is 15 amino acids long.